Shown below are 15 T cell receptor beta chains from a single sample sequenced in a study of cytomegalovirus exposure and HLA in healthy donors. PCR employed 60 Vbeta and 13 Jbeta primers. Clones were sequenced by immunoSEQ multiplex PCR, and TCRdb holds only the in-frame ones, with some missing. The repertoire holds 90,000 to 120,000 clones, 70% to 80% seen once, with less than 5% in the top ten. Sequencing was performed on PBMCs. These receptors all stem from a woman between 18 and 29 years old in good health and CMV-seropositive.

This clone was counted between two and nine times. The rearrangement links TRBV5-1 to TRBJ2-6; D remains ambiguous. The germline V gene encodes CDR1 SGHRS and CDR2 YFSETQ. V was pared by 5 bases and J by 0 bases, with 6 bases between. The CDR3 extends over 14 amino acids. This CDR3 is CASSLLSGANVLTF. In nucleotides, the CDR3 is TGCGCCAGCAGTCTCCTCTCTGGGGCCAACGTCCTGACTTTC.

The chain recombines TRBV5-6 with TRBJ2-7, with TRBD2 as a possible D gene (6 bases). The germline V gene encodes CDR1 SGHDT and CDR2 YYEEEE. Trimming took 1 base from V and 2 from J, leaving 22 bases between them. The CDR3 spans 18 residues. Written as DNA, the CDR3 is TGTGCCAGCAGCTTGTGGGACCCAGGGCGGAGGGAAACCTACGAGCAGTACTTC. Translating gives CASSLWDPGRRETYEQYF.

The CDR3 DNA reads as TGTGCCAGCAGCCAACGCAGCGGGAAGTACAATGAGCAGTTCTTC. This translates into CASSQRSGKYNEQFF. The chain links TRBV4-2 to TRBJ2-1, with 7 bases matching TRBD2. Germline V lookup: CDR1 LGHNA, CDR2 YNFKEQ. The V and J ends lost 2 bases and 4 bases, in that order; junction bases with no gene match: 5. CDR3 size: 15 residues.

The V gene is TRBV5-1, the J gene TRBJ2-2; the match to TRBD1 covers 7 bases. The CDR3 has 15 amino acids. Germline V lookup: CDR1 SGHRS, CDR2 YFSETQ. The V gene end was trimmed by 3 bases and the J gene end by 2 bases; junction bases not matched to a gene: 4. CDR3 in amino acids: CASSWGQFNTGELFF. The CDR3 bases are TGCGCCAGCAGCTGGGGACAGTTTAACACCGGGGAGCTGTTTTTT.

The chain carries TRBV28 and TRBJ2-5; no clear D gene. Trimming removed 2 bases from V and 0 bases from J, with 10 bases in between. The CDR3 is made up of 15 amino acids. From germline, CDR1 is MDHEN and CDR2 SYDVKM. The CDR3 DNA reads TGTGCCAGCAGTTTAAACAGCCTTTACCAAGAGACCCAGTACTTC. It encodes CASSLNSLYQETQYF.

The V and J genes are TRBV4-3 and TRBJ2-1, with TRBD1 matching 9 bases. The trim removed 0 bases at V and 7 bases at J, leaving 13 bases unmatched. CDR1 and CDR2 (germline): LGHNA, YSLEER. The CDR3 spans 18 residues. CDR3 sequence: CASSQDPAGTGFMNEQFF. CDR3 nucleotides: TGCGCCAGCAGCCAAGATCCGGCGGGGACAGGGTTTATGAATGAGCAGTTCTTC.

This sequence joins TRBV7-6 and TRBJ2-1; D ambiguous. V was pared by 5 bases and J by 1 base, with 9 bases between. Per the germline V gene, CDR1 is SGHVS and CDR2 is FNYEAQ. This CDR3 region has 14 residues. CDR3 amino acids: CASSHSWSYNEQFF. CDR3 nucleotide sequence: TGTGCCAGCAGCCACAGCTGGTCCTACAATGAGCAGTTCTTC.

The V call is TRBV4-1, the J call TRBJ2-7; 11 bases are a match to TRBD1. Germline assignment: CDR1 MGHRA and CDR2 YSYEKL. The CDR3 is 18 residues long. Unmatched junction bases numbered 13, after V lost 0 bases and J lost 6 bases. For the CDR3, the DNA is TGCGCCAGCAGCCAAGAGGGGGGGCCCGGGACAGGGGGATCCGAGCAGTACTTC. This translates into CASSQEGGPGTGGSEQYF.

The chain uses TRBV5-1 and TRBJ2-7, with 8 bases lining up with TRBD2. V shed 0 bases, J shed 5 bases, and the junction held 4 bases outside the gene matches. Per germline, CDR1 SGHRS and CDR2 YFSETQ. The CDR3 is 14 residues long. Here the CDR3 reads CASSLASGSDEQYF. The CDR3 DNA follows: TGCGCCAGCAGCTTGGCCAGCGGGAGCGACGAGCAGTACTTC.

The rearrangement links TRBV30 to TRBJ2-1; 15 bases are shared with TRBD2. Per germline, CDR1 GTSNPN and CDR2 SVGIG (reference sequence). Losses at the gene ends were 1 base for V and 6 bases for J; bases not matched to a gene: 4. There are 16 residues in the CDR3. CDR3 loop: CAWSAGLAGGLNEQFF. In nucleotides, the CDR3 is TGTGCCTGGAGTGCGGGACTAGCGGGAGGACTCAATGAGCAGTTCTTC.

This clone is a singleton in its sample. The chain recombines TRBV9 with TRBJ2-7, with D possibly being TRBD1 (6 bases). V was clipped by 4 bases and J by 2 bases, with 13 bases between them. The CDR3 extends over 14 amino acids. The germline gives CDR1 SGDLS, CDR2 YYNGEE. CDR3 protein: CASSTRTEAYEQYF. The DNA for the CDR3 is TGTGCCAGCAGCACCCGGACAGAGGCCTACGAGCAGTACTTC.

This clone has a handful of counts. J is TRBJ2-1 and V is TRBV7-2; 7 bases are a match to TRBD1. The CDR3 runs to 15 residues. With V trimmed by 2 bases and J by 3 bases, 4 bases remained unmatched. The germline V gene has CDR1 SGHTA and CDR2 FQGNSA. CDR3 DNA: TGTGCCAGCAGCTTAAGGGGGCTCATCTACAATGAGCAGTTCTTC. Amino acid sequence: CASSLRGLIYNEQFF.

This clone was counted once. V gene TRBV5-4 combines with J gene TRBJ1-1, with a weak D call TRBD1 (5 bases). CDR1 and CDR2 (germline): SGHNT, YYREEE (reference sequence). This CDR3 is built from 11 residues. V lost 4 bases and J lost 6, with 7 bases in between. The chain's CDR3 is CASSDSAEAFF. The DNA of the CDR3 is TGTGCCAGCAGCGACAGTGCTGAAGCTTTCTTT. Complete variable domain (other parts from reference TRBV5-4 and TRBJ1-1): ETGVTQSPTHLIKTRGQQVTLRCSSQSGHNTVSWYQQALGQGPQFIFQYYREEENGRGNFPPRFSGLQFPNYSSELNVNALELDDSALYLCASSDSAEAFFGQGTRLTVV.

This clone was observed a handful of times. The V gene is TRBV7-9, the J gene TRBJ2-1; 11 nucleotides agree with TRBD2. V gave up 5 bases and J gave up 8 bases; unmatched junction bases: 8. Germline CDR1 reads SEHNR; CDR2 reads FQNEAQ (reference sequence). CDR3 size: 15 residues. CDR3 region: CASSLGLAGGDEQFF. CDR3 bases: TGTGCCAGCAGCCTCGGACTAGCGGGCGGCGATGAGCAGTTCTTC.

This chain joins TRBV6-1 and TRBJ2-5; perhaps TRBD2 as D (6 bases). TRBJ2-7 explains the end of the DNA better; the J call may be wrong. Germline V gene lookup returns CDR1 MNHNS and CDR2 SASEGT. The CDR3 spans 14 residues. This CDR3 reads CASSVGGVGYEQYF. The CDR3, as DNA: TGTGCCAGCAGTGTGGGCGGGGTAGGGTACGAGCAGTACTTC.